This T cell receptor beta chain was found in a study of molecular identifiers for immune sequencing clone quantification. Worth noting for this clonotype: The antigen is unknown. A read error is possible here, since a much larger clone lies one base away. The conserved phenylalanine or tryptophan is not found at the CDR3 terminus, so this likely reflects a read error.

The germline V gene has CDR1 MNHEY and CDR2 SVGEGT. V was pared by 4 bases and J by 0 bases, with 14 bases between. The CDR3 is 16 amino acids. TCRdb re-called the PCR reads through MiXCR, storing one row per CDR3 protein. This table holds over 550,000 distinct CDR3 sequences, 25% found once. Study-level results: Whereas naive cells kept under 1% of molecules in clones above 20 RNA copies, such clones held over 97% in effectors.

This clonotype was sampled from a human donor in good health. Some libraries in this study had Jurkat cell RNA spiked in. The chain couples TRBV6-2 or TRBV6-3 to TRBJ2-3; the D gene could be TRBD1 or TRBD2 (5 bases each). The source material was naive CD8+ T cells from blood, with Jurkat cell RNA spiked in. Indicated subset: FACS-sorted CD8+CD4-CCR7+CD45RA+ naive T cells. CDR3 residues: CASSSRGTLSTDTQYI. The DNA for the CDR3 is TGTGCCAGCAGTTCTCGAGGGACCCTCAGCACAGATACGCAGTATATT.